This is a list of T cell receptor beta chains from one sample in a study. Generated by immunoSEQ multiplex PCR, the TCRdb table keeps only in-frame clones and is missing some. Among 45,000 to 55,000 clones, more than 80% were seen once, and the ten largest hold around 11%. Sequencing used PBMCs. Receptor source: a man aged 40-50 years with rheumatoid arthritis. Both conserved end residues are part of each CDR3. The D gene is left open where the match is weak. Clone sizes are given selectively: once, few, many, or a class where the clone is expanded.

>TRBV14|.|.|TRBJ2-4
CASSRQGRAAHIQYF
TGTGCCAGCAGCCGACAGGGGAGGGCGGCTCACATTCAGTACTTC
>TRBV19|once|TRBD2|TRBJ2-7
CASSRGLAGDEQYF
TGTGCCAGTAGCCGAGGACTAGCGGGAGACGAGCAGTACTTC
>TRBV6-2/TRBV6-3|.|.|TRBJ1-2
CASSPGSNYGYTF
TGTGCCAGCAGTCCCGGGAGCAACTATGGCTACACCTTC
>TRBV11-3|once|.|TRBJ2-7
CASSPGALGEQYF
TGTGCCAGCAGCCCAGGCGCGCTAGGCGAGCAGTACTTC
>TRBV6-5|.|TRBD1|TRBJ1-1
CASRGQGAFLAFF
TGTGCCAGCAGGGGACAGGGGGCATTTCTGGCTTTCTTT
>TRBV7-3|.|.|TRBJ2-3
CASSLSTRSTDTQYF
TGTGCCAGCAGCTTAAGTACCCGGAGCACAGATACGCAGTATTTT
>TRBV13|.|.|TRBJ2-1
CASSFEWNEQFF
TGTGCCAGCAGCTTCGAGTGGAATGAGCAGTTCTTC
>TRBV5-4|.|TRBD1|TRBJ2-3
CASTRDRGADTQYF
TGTGCCAGCACCAGGGACAGGGGGGCAGATACGCAGTATTTT
>TRBV5-6|.|.|TRBJ2-1
CASSLKSRIRKFF
TGTGCCAGCAGCTTAAAAAGTAGGATAAGAAAGTTCTTC
>TRBV12-5|.|.|TRBJ1-1
CASGVRQEDPEAFF
TGTGCTAGTGGTGTGAGACAGGAGGACCCTGAAGCTTTCTTT
>TRBV28|.|.|TRBJ2-7
CASSDRSSYEQYF
TGTGCCAGCAGTGACAGGAGCTCCTACGAGCAGTACTTC
>TRBV18|.|TRBD1|TRBJ2-2
CASSHQGAPNTGELFF
TGTGCCAGCTCACACCAGGGGGCACCGAACACCGGGGAGCTGTTTTTT
>TRBV28|.|.|TRBJ2-7
CASINGEGTDFLSYEQYF
TGTGCCAGCATCAACGGCGAGGGTACGGACTTCCTCTCCTACGAGCAGTACTTC
>TRBV20-1|.|.|TRBJ2-2
CSAIERTNTGELFF
TGCAGTGCTATTGAGCGGACGAACACCGGGGAGCTGTTTTTT
>TRBV5-4|.|.|TRBJ2-3
CASSFSLTSTDTQYF
TGTGCCAGCAGCTTTTCCCTAACTAGCACAGATACGCAGTATTTT
>TRBV6-6|.|.|TRBJ2-5
CASSRGRGETQYF
TGTGCCAGCAGCCGGGGGCGCGGAGAGACCCAGTACTTC
>TRBV7-9|.|TRBD1|TRBJ1-2
CASSAGQGARGYGYTF
TGTGCCAGCAGCGCCGGACAGGGGGCACGTGGCTATGGCTACACCTTC
>TRBV28|few|.|TRBJ1-1
CASSFSRGVTEAFF
TGTGCCAGCAGTTTCAGCAGGGGCGTAACTGAAGCTTTCTTT
>TRBV5-1|few|TRBD1|TRBJ1-2
CASSATPTGNYGYTF
TGCGCCAGCAGCGCCACCCCGACAGGGAACTATGGCTACACCTTC
>TRBV27|.|.|TRBJ2-1
CASSPPDMGSYNEQFF
TGTGCCAGCAGTCCCCCGGACATGGGATCCTACAATGAGCAGTTCTTC
>TRBV6-1|.|.|TRBJ2-7
CASRPGFSYEQYF
TGTGCCAGCAGGCCAGGATTCTCCTACGAGCAGTACTTC
>TRBV3-1/TRBV3-2|.|.|TRBJ1-5
CASSLQIEGQPQHF
TGTGCCAGCAGCCTACAGATCGAGGGCCAGCCCCAGCATTTT
>TRBV30|.|.|TRBJ1-6
CAWSVGAGHSPLHF
TGTGCCTGGAGTGTAGGGGCGGGACATTCACCCCTCCACTTT
>TRBV5-1|.|TRBD2|TRBJ2-5
CASSSQRGAEETQYF
TGCGCCAGCAGCTCCCAGCGGGGAGCAGAGGAGACCCAGTACTTC
>TRBV29-1|.|.|TRBJ1-2
CSVEEGYRDGYTF
TGCAGCGTTGAAGAGGGTTACAGAGATGGCTACACCTTC
>TRBV2|.|.|TRBJ2-2
CASRGGQSNTGELFF
TGTGCCAGCAGAGGAGGACAGTCGAACACCGGGGAGCTGTTTTTT
>TRBV27|.|.|TRBJ2-7
CASSLQGGYEQYF
TGTGCCAGCAGTTTACAGGGGGGGTACGAGCAGTACTTC
>TRBV18|once|.|TRBJ2-7
CASSPDRYYEQYF
TGTGCCAGCTCACCCGACAGATACTACGAGCAGTACTTC
>TRBV11-2|.|.|TRBJ2-7
CASSPRLEDLSEQYF
TGTGCCAGCAGCCCCAGACTGGAAGACCTCTCCGAGCAGTACTTC
>TRBV7-9|.|TRBD2|TRBJ2-3
CASSGLAGALLRQYF
TGTGCCAGCAGCGGACTAGCGGGGGCTTTGCTTAGGCAGTATTTT
>TRBV27|.|TRBD2|TRBJ2-3
CASSHTSGTSTDTQYF
TGTGCCAGCAGTCATACTAGCGGTACTAGCACAGATACGCAGTATTTT
>TRBV12-3/TRBV12-4|.|.|TRBJ1-6
CASSFQANSPLHF
TGTGCCAGCAGTTTCCAGGCAAATTCACCCCTCCACTTT
>TRBV6-5|.|.|TRBJ2-1
CATQPGLGYNEQFF
TGTGCCACCCAACCGGGACTGGGCTACAATGAGCAGTTCTTC
>TRBV7-2|.|.|TRBJ1-1
CASSRNRDTEAFF
TGTGCCAGCAGCCGCAACAGGGACACTGAAGCTTTCTTT
>TRBV7-3|.|.|TRBJ1-1
CASSLVSVNTEAFF
TGTGCCAGCAGCTTAGTCAGTGTGAACACTGAAGCTTTCTTT
>TRBV28|.|.|TRBJ1-1
CASSLTGRPGNTEAFF
TGTGCCAGCAGCCTAACTGGGCGGCCGGGGAACACTGAAGCTTTCTTT
>TRBV6-5|.|.|TRBJ1-6
CASSYSGSMTRTPLHF
TGTGCCAGCAGTTACTCTGGCAGCATGACTAGGACACCCCTCCACTTT
>TRBV5-4|.|.|TRBJ2-7
CASSLGSGEQYF
TGTGCCAGCAGCTTGGGGTCCGGCGAGCAGTACTTC
>TRBV6-2/TRBV6-3|.|.|TRBJ1-3
CASSTRGWGAGNTIYF
TGTGCCAGCAGTACCCGCGGATGGGGGGCTGGAAACACCATATATTTT
>TRBV29-1|.|TRBD1|TRBJ1-1
CSGNVGQGLTEAFF
TGCAGCGGGAACGTGGGACAGGGGCTCACTGAAGCTTTCTTT
>TRBV5-4|.|.|TRBJ1-5
CASSRGEVPNQPQHF
TGTGCCAGCAGCCGGGGGGAGGTTCCTAATCAGCCCCAGCATTTT
>TRBV7-8|.|TRBD1|TRBJ2-3
CASSLGRTGSDTQYF
TGTGCCAGCAGCTTAGGGCGGACAGGGTCAGATACGCAGTATTTT
>TRBV6-2/TRBV6-3|.|.|TRBJ1-5
CASSYSPAGPEDQPQHF
TGTGCCAGCAGTTACTCTCCTGCGGGGCCGGAGGATCAGCCCCAGCATTTT
>TRBV27|.|TRBD1|TRBJ1-1
CASHHNRGLRNTEAFF
TGTGCCAGCCACCATAACAGGGGTCTTCGAAACACTGAAGCTTTCTTT
>TRBV30|.|.|TRBJ1-1
CAWSSQRRNTEAFF
TGTGCCTGGAGTAGTCAGAGACGGAACACTGAAGCTTTCTTT
>TRBV2|.|.|TRBJ2-2
CARQTARGTGELFF
TGTGCCAGACAGACAGCTCGGGGCACCGGGGAGCTGTTTTTT
>TRBV6-6|.|.|TRBJ2-2
CASTVQSTGELFF
TGTGCCAGCACCGTTCAGTCCACCGGGGAGCTGTTTTTT
>TRBV5-1|.|.|TRBJ1-1
CASSREGGEAFF
TGCGCCAGCAGCCGAGAGGGGGGTGAAGCTTTCTTT
>TRBV7-9|.|TRBD1|TRBJ1-6
CASSSGTVSYNSPLHF
TGTGCCAGCAGCTCAGGGACAGTTTCCTATAATTCACCCCTCCACTTT
>TRBV7-9|.|.|TRBJ2-7
CASSLAPRGNYEQYF
TGTGCCAGCAGCTTAGCGCCAAGGGGAAACTACGAGCAGTACTTC
>TRBV7-9|.|TRBD1|TRBJ2-5
CASSAGRKGTDQETQYF
TGTGCCAGCAGCGCTGGAAGAAAAGGGACAGACCAAGAGACCCAGTACTTC
>TRBV5-8|.|TRBD1|TRBJ2-7
CASSLDRGIYEQYF
TGTGCCAGCAGCCTAGACAGGGGGATTTACGAGCAGTACTTC
>TRBV29-1|.|.|TRBJ1-2
CSVEGLISYGYTF
TGCAGCGTTGAAGGGTTAATCTCCTATGGCTACACCTTC
>TRBV3-1/TRBV3-2|.|TRBD1|TRBJ1-5
CASSLRGQGNQPQHF
TGTGCCAGCAGCCTACGGGGACAGGGGAATCAGCCCCAGCATTTT
>TRBV3-1/TRBV3-2|.|TRBD2|TRBJ2-5
CASSQPTDLAGGVETQYF
TGTGCCAGCAGCCAACCAACGGATCTAGCGGGAGGTGTAGAGACCCAGTACTTC
>TRBV19|once|.|TRBJ1-6
CASSMGGNSPLHF
TGTGCCAGTAGTATGGGGGGGAATTCACCCCTCCACTTT
>TRBV5-1|.|.|TRBJ1-5
CASSASGAGNQPQHF
TGCGCCAGCAGCGCCAGCGGGGCTGGCAATCAGCCCCAGCATTTT
>TRBV6-2/TRBV6-3|.|TRBD1|TRBJ2-3
CASSYSGTGLSTDTQYF
TGTGCCAGCAGTTACTCCGGGACAGGTCTAAGCACAGATACGCAGTATTTT